Included here is one T cell receptor beta chain sequence, with context. What antigen it recognizes has not been identified. No much larger clonotype is one base removed from it; base qualities were not supplied. The CDR3 goes from the cysteine to the phenylalanine over 17 residues. Of all the DNA, just the CDR3 is kept, 51 bases in frame from base 1. CDR1 LGHDT and CDR2 YNNKEL were looked up in the germline V gene (reference sequence). V trim: 0 bases; J trim: 2 bases; unmatched bases: 5. Whole blood was collected in K2EDTA tubes by collaborating institutions according to the institutions' own protocols. For TCRbeta analysis, collaborators shipped samples in one of three forms: frozen whole blood, isolated PBMCs, or DNA extracted from either of those sample types. These data are taken from a study of blood T cell repertoires in COVID-19 (dated by TCRdb to the early 2020s). About the full investigation: Collaborator samples came from the United States, Italy and Spain and covered acute and convalescent phases of COVID-19. The prospective study material was composed of cDNA or gDNA derived from T cells, B-cell-depleted T cells, or PBMCs. Subjects who had been exposed to COVID-19, were actively infected with it, or had recovered from it provided the deeply sampled blood TCRbeta repertoires that made up the dataset. The repertoires were released in a freely available public database intended as a resource for research on the immune response to SARS-CoV-2. The samples were drawn from two sources: the first 160 participants of the ongoing ImmuneRACE study, and some 1,300 subjects contributed by 6 global collaborators. Sample metadata almost always included a de-identified subject ID, COVID-19 status, age in years and sex. Where HLA class I and class II types were available, the types were taken from metadata supplied by the sample provider, not from assay-based typing. What the work shows at the level of the full study, not this receptor alone: How much clinical and demographic metadata was included differed by source and by participant, and the metadata was provided uncurated.

The immunoSEQ Assay, a bias-controlled multiplex PCR, was used to amplify TCRbeta CDR3 regions from genomic DNA. The study's own analysis went as follows. Nucleated cell counts per sample were estimated from amplification of reference gene primers within the assay. Sequence reads were collapsed and filtered to measure the absolute abundance of every unique TCRbeta CDR3 rearrangement. For each sample, productive Simpson clonality was calculated as the square root of Simpson's diversity index across productive rearrangements. In TCRdb, the immuneACCESS table is reduced to in-frame sequences with V and J assigned. These tables do not hold every clone; where another copy was compared, an unresolved V gene accounts for under half, and the others remain unexplained. The D gene and trimming were derived from the DNA, and the V and J assignments and clone size from that table. Recorded for this sample are about 240,000 clones; over 80% of them occurred a single time. 5.5% to 8% of the sample is taken by the ten largest.

The receptor was derived from a woman aged 55 to 70 with active or convalescent COVID-19. The sequence is built from TRBV3-1 (or the pseudogene TRBV3-2) and TRBJ2-1, with 9 junctional bases fitting TRBD2. The sample comprised peripheral blood. The CDR3 region has the sequence CASSQDLVAGAYNEQFF. The nucleotides read TGTGCCAGCAGCCAAGATCTCGTAGCGGGAGCCTACAATGAGCAGTTCTTC.